This T cell receptor (beta chain) derives from a study of OX40 agonist ivuxolimab in advanced cancers. TCRdb's copy holds only in-frame clones and misses some; the assay was immunoSEQ multiplex PCR. Seen here are about 84,000 clones, about 89% observed once, and the top ten hold approximately 0.41%. This CDR3 has 16 amino acids. The ends lost 0 bases at V and 1 base at J; junction bases unmatched: 5. Germline V gene lookup returns CDR1 SGDLS and CDR2 YYNGEE. The TCR sequence derives from an adult with an advanced solid tumor such as melanoma, head and neck, liver or kidney cancer. This specimen consisted of CD4+ or CD8+ T cells sorted from blood, obtained in a trial of the OX40 agonist ivuxolimab. This chain connects TRBV9 to TRBJ2-3; 7 bases match TRBD1. As DNA, the CDR3 is TGTGCCAGCAGCGTAGGGGCAGGGGGACGCACAGATACGCAGTATTTT. This translates into CASSVGAGGRTDTQYF.